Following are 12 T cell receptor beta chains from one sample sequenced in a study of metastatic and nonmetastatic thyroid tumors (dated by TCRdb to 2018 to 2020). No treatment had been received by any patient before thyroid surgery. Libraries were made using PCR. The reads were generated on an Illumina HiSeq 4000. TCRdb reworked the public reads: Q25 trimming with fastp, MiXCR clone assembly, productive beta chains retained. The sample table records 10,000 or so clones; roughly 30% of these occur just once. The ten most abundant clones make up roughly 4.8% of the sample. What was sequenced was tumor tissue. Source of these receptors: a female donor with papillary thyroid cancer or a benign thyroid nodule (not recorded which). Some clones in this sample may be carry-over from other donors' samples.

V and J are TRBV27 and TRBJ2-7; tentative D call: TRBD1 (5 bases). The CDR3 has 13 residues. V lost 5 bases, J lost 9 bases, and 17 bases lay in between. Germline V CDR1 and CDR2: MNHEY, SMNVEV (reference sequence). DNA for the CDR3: TGTGCCAGCAGTGCCCGGACAAGAGGCGTGCAGTACTTC. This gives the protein CASSARTRGVQYF.

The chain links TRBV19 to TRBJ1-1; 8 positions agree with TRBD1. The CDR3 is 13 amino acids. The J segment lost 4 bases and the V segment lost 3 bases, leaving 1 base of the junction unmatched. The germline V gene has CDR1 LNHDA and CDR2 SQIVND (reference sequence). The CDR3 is CASSIGQGTEAFF. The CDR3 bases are TGTGCCAGTAGTATCGGACAGGGCACTGAAGCTTTCTTT. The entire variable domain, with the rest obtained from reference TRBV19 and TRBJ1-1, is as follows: DGGITQSPKYLFRKEGQNVTLSCEQNLNHDAMYWYRQDPGQGLRLIYYSQIVNDFQKGDIAEGYSVSREKKESFPLTVTSAQKNPTAFYLCASSIGQGTEAFFGQGTRLTVV.

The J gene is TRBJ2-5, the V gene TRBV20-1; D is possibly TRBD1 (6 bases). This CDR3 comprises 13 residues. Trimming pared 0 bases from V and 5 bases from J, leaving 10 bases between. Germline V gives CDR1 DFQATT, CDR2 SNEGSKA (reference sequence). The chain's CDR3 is CSAREDSRETQYF. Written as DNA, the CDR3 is TGCAGTGCTAGAGAGGACAGTAGGGAGACCCAGTACTTC.

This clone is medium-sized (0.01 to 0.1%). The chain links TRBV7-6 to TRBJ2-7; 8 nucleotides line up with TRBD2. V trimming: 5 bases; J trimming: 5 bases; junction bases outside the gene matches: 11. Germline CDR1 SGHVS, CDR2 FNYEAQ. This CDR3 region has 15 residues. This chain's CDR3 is CASSRVIAGPHEQYF. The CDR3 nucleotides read TGTGCCAGCAGCCGGGTAATAGCGGGACCCCACGAGCAGTACTTC. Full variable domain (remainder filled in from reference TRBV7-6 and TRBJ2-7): GAGVSQSPRYKVTKRGQDVALRCDPISGHVSLYWYRQALGQGPEFLTYFNYEAQQDKSGLPNDRFSAERPEGSISTLTIQRTEQRDSAMYRCASSRVIAGPHEQYFGPGTRLTVT.

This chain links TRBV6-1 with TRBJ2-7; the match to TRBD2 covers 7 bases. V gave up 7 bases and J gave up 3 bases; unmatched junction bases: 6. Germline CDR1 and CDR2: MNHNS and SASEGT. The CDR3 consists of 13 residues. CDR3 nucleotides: TGTGCCAGCATGACGGGACTACACTACGAGCAGTACTTC. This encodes CASMTGLHYEQYF.

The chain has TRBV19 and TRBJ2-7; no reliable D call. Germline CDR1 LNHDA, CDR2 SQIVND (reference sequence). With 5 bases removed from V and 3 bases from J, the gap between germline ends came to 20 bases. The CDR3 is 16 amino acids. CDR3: CASSPGYGQTHYEQYF. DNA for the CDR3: TGTGCCAGTAGTCCCGGATATGGTCAAACCCACTACGAGCAGTACTTC.

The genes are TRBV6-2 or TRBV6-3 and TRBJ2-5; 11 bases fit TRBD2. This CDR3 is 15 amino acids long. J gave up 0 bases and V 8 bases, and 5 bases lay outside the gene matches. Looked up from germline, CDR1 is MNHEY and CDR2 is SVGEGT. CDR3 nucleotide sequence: TGTGCCAGCGCCATAGCGGGAGGGTACCAAGAGACCCAGTACTTC. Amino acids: CASAIAGGYQETQYF.

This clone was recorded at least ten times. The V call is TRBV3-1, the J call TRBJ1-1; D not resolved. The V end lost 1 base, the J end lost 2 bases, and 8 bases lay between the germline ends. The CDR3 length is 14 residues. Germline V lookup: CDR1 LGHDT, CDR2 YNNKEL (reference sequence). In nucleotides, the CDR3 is TGTGCCAGCAGCCAAGGGAACAGCAACACTGAAGCTTTCTTT. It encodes CASSQGNSNTEAFF.

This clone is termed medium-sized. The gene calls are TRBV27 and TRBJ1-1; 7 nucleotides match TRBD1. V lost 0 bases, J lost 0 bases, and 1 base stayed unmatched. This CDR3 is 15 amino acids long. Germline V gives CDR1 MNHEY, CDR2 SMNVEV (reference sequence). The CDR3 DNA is TGTGCCAGCAGTTTATCAGGGGGCCTGAACACTGAAGCTTTCTTT. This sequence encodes CASSLSGGLNTEAFF.

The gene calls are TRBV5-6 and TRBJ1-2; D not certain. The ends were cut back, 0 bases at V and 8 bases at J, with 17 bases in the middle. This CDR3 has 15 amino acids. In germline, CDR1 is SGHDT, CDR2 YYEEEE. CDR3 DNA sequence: TGTGCCAGCAGCTTGGCCGGCAGGACGACTCGGGGCTACACCTTC. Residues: CASSLAGRTTRGYTF.

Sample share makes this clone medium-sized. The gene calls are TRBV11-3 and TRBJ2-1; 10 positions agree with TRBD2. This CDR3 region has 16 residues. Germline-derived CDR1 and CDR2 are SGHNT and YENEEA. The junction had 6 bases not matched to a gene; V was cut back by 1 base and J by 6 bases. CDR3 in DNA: TGTGCCAGCAGCTTAGGGGCTAGCGGGAGTGGCAATGAGCAGTTCTTC. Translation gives CASSLGASGSGNEQFF. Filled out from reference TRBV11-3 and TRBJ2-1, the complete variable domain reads EAGVVQSPRYKIIEKKQPVAFWCNPISGHNTLYWYLQNLGQGPELLIRYENEEAVDDSQLPKDRFSAERLKGVDSTLKIQPAELGDSAVYLCASSLGASGSGNEQFFGPGTRLTVL.

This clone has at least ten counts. CDR3 DNA sequence: TGTGCCAGCAGCTTAGATTTCTCCGGGGGACTGAATACGCAGTATTTT. Protein sequence: CASSLDFSGGLNTQYF. V and J are TRBV7-6 and TRBJ2-3; possibly TRBD2 for D (6 bases). The V end was cut by 1 base, the J end by 7 bases, with 18 bases between. Germline loops: CDR1 SGHVS, CDR2 FNYEAQ. The CDR3 consists of 16 residues.